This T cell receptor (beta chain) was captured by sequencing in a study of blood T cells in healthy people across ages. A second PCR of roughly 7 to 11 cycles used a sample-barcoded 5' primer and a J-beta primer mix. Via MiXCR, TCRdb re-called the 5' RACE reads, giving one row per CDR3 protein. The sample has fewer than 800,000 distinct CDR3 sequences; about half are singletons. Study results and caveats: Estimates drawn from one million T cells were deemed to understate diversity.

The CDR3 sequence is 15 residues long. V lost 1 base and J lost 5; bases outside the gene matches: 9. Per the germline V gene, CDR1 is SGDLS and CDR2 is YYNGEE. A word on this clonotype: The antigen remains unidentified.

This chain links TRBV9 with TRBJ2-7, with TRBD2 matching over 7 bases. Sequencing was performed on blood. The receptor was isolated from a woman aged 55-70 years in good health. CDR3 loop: CASSVNAGVVNEQYF. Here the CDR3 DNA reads TGTGCCAGCAGCGTAAATGCGGGGGTCGTGAACGAGCAGTACTTC. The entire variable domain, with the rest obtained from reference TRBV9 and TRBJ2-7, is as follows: DSGVTQTPKHLITATGQRVTLRCSPRSGDLSVYWYQQSLDQGLQFLIQYYNGEERAKGNILERFSAQQFPDLHSELNLSSLELGDSALYFCASSVNAGVVNEQYFGPGTRLTVT.